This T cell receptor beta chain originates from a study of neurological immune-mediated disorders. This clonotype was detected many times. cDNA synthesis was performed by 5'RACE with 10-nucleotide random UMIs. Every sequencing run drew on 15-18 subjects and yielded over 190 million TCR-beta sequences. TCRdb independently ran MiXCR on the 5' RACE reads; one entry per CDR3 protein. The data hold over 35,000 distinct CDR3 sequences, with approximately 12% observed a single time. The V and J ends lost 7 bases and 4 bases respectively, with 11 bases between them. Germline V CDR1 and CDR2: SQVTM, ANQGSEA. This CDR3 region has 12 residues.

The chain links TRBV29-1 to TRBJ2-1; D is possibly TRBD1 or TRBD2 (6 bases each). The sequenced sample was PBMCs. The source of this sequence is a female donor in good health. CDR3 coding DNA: TGCAGCGCAGGAGGGGGGTACAATGAGCAGTTCTTC. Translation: CSAGGGYNEQFF.